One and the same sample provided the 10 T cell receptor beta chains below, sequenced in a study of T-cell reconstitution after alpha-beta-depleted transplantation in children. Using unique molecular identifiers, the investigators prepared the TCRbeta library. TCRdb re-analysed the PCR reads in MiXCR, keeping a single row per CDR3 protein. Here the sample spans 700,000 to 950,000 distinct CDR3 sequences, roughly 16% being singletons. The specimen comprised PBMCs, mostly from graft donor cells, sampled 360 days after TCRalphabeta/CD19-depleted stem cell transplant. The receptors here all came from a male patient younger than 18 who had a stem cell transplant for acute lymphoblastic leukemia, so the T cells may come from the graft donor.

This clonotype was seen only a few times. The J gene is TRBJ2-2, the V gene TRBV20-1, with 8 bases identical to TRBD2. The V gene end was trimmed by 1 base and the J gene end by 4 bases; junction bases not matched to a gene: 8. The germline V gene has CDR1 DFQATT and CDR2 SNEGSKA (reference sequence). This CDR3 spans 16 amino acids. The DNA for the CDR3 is TGCAGTGCTAGAGTGCCTAGCGGGCCACGCACCGGGGAGCTGTTTTTT. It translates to CSARVPSGPRTGELFF.

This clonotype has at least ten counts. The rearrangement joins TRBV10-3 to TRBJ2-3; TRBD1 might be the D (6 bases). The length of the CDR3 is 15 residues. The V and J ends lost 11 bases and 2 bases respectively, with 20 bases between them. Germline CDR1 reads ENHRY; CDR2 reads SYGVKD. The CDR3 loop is CAGRRDNAYTDTQYF. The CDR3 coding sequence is TGTGCCGGCCGCCGGGACAACGCATACACAGATACGCAGTATTTT.

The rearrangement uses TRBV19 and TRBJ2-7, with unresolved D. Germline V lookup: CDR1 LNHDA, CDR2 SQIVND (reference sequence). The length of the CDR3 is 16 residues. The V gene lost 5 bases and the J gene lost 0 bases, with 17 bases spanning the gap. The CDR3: CASSHEASLSSYEQYF. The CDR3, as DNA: TGTGCCAGTAGTCATGAAGCCAGCCTCAGCTCCTACGAGCAGTACTTC. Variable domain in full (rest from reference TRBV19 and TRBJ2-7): DGGITQSPKYLFRKEGQNVTLSCEQNLNHDAMYWYRQDPGQGLRLIYYSQIVNDFQKGDIAEGYSVSREKKESFPLTVTSAQKNPTAFYLCASSHEASLSSYEQYFGPGTRLTVT.

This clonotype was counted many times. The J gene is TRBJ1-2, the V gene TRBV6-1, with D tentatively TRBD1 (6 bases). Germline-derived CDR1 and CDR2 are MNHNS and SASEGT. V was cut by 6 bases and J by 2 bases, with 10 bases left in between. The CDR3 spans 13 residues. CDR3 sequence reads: CASSVTGNYGYTF. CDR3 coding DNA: TGTGCCAGCAGCGTCACAGGGAACTATGGCTACACCTTC.

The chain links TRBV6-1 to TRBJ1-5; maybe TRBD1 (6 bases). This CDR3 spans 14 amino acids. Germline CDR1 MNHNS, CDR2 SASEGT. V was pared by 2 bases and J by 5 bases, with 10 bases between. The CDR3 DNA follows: TGTGCCAGCAGTGAAAGGGGGTACGATCAGCCCCAGCATTTT. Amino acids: CASSERGYDQPQHF.

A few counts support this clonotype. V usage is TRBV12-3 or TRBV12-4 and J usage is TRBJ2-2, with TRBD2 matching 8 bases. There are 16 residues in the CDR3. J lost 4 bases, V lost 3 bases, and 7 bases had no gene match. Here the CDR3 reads CASSFKGLVGTGELFF. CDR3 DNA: TGTGCCAGCAGTTTCAAGGGACTAGTGGGCACCGGGGAGCTGTTTTTT.

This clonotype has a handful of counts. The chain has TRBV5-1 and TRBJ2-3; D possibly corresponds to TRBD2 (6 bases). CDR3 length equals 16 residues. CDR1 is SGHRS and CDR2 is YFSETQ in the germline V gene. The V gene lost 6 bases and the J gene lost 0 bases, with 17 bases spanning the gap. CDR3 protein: CASTLVGRGSTDTQYF. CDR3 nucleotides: TGCGCCAGCACCCTCGTGGGCCGGGGGAGCACAGATACGCAGTATTTT.

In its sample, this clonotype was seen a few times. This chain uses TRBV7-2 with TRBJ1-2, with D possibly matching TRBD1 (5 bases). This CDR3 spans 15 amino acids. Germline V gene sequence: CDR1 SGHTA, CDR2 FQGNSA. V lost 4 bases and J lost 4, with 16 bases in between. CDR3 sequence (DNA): TGTGCCAGCAGCTCGGGACCGACGAGTCTCTATGGCTACACCTTC. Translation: CASSSGPTSLYGYTF.

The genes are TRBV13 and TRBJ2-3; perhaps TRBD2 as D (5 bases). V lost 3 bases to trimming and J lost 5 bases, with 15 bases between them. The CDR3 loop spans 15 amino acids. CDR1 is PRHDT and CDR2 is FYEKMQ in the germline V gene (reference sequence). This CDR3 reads CASSFRPGYGDTQYF. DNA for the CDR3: TGTGCCAGCAGCTTCCGGCCGGGGTATGGAGATACGCAGTATTTT.

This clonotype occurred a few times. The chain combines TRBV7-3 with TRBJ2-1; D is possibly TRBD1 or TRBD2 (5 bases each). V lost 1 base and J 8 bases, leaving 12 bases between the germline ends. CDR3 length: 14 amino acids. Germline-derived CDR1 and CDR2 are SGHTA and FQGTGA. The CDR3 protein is CASSLRHRDDEQFF. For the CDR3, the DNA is TGTGCCAGCAGCTTAAGGCACCGGGACGATGAGCAGTTCTTC.